Listed below are T cell receptor beta chains from one sample, sequenced in a study of cytomegalovirus exposure and HLA in healthy donors. Using immunoSEQ multiplex PCR, the repertoire was profiled, and TCRdb retains in-frame clones only, with some absent. Here the sample spans 150,000 to 200,000 clones, approximately 82% being singletons. The sequencing sample was made of PBMCs. These TCRs come from a woman between 18 and 29 years old in good health and CMV-seropositive. Both conserved end residues are part of each CDR3. Each record gives: J gene, D gene, V gene, clone size, CDR3 protein, CDR3 DNA. A D gene is named only where the DNA matches it firmly. Clone size is shown for a subset of rows, as once, few, many or a class of expanded clone.

>TRBJ2-2|TRBD1|TRBV7-2|NA
CASSPTTGGVHTGELFF
TGTGCCAGCAGCCCAACGACAGGGGGCGTTCACACCGGGGAGCTGTTTTTT
>TRBJ1-1|NA|TRBV5-1|few
CASSLTGPNTEAFF
TGCGCCAGCAGCTTAACAGGACCCAACACTGAAGCTTTCTTT
>TRBJ1-1|TRBD1|TRBV28|NA
CASSWSGGALAFF
TGTGCCAGCAGTTGGTCAGGGGGCGCCTTAGCTTTCTTT
>TRBJ2-3|TRBD2|TRBV10-3|NA
CAISGASGGITDTQYF
TGTGCCATCAGTGGAGCTAGCGGGGGAATCACAGATACGCAGTATTTT
>TRBJ1-2|NA|TRBV7-2|once
CASSLEGRDYGYTF
TGTGCCAGCAGCTTAGAGGGGAGGGACTATGGCTACACCTTC
>TRBJ1-5|NA|TRBV4-1|NA
CASSYGGVYQPQHF
TGCGCCAGCAGCTATGGGGGGGTTTATCAGCCCCAGCATTTT
>TRBJ2-3|NA|TRBV5-1|NA
CASSFLGPTDTQYF
TGCGCCAGCAGCTTCCTAGGCCCCACAGATACGCAGTATTTT
>TRBJ1-6|TRBD1|TRBV5-8|NA
CASSLSRGPRSSPLHF
TGTGCCAGCAGCCTGTCCAGGGGGCCGAGAAGTTCACCCCTCCACTTT
>TRBJ2-1|NA|TRBV29-1|NA
CSVDAKFPYNEQFF
TGCAGCGTTGATGCGAAGTTCCCTTACAATGAGCAGTTCTTC
>TRBJ1-2|TRBD1|TRBV13|NA
CASSLASAGGATF
TGTGCCAGCAGCTTAGCGTCGGCAGGGGGCGCCACCTTC
>TRBJ2-1|TRBD2|TRBV19|NA
CATTPIAGGHNEQFF
TGTGCCACTACGCCGATAGCGGGGGGCCACAATGAGCAGTTCTTC
>TRBJ1-1|TRBD1|TRBV4-1|NA
CASSVRLQGTGSPRATEAFF
TGCGCCAGCAGCGTTCGCCTCCAAGGGACAGGATCCCCGAGAGCCACTGAAGCTTTCTTT
>TRBJ2-5|NA|TRBV29-1|NA
CSVAFVETQYF
TGCAGCGTTGCATTTGTAGAGACCCAGTACTTC
>TRBJ2-4|NA|TRBV21-1|once
CASSPRAKNIQYF
TGTGCCAGCAGCCCACGGGCCAAAAACATTCAGTACTTC
>TRBJ2-1|NA|TRBV23-1|NA
CASGLQFYNEQFF
TGCGCCAGCGGCCTACAGTTTTACAATGAGCAGTTCTTC
>TRBJ1-1|TRBD1|TRBV4-1|NA
CASSQPTGRLTEAFF
TGCGCCAGCAGCCAACCGACAGGGAGGCTCACTGAAGCTTTCTTT
>TRBJ1-2|NA|TRBV5-4|NA
CASSLSREGYGYTF
TGTGCCAGCAGCTTGTCCCGGGAGGGCTATGGCTACACCTTC
>TRBJ2-3|NA|TRBV27|NA
CASSSARGRTDTQYF
TGTGCCAGCAGTTCGGCCCGCGGCCGCACAGATACGCAGTATTTT
>TRBJ1-5|TRBD1|TRBV6-4|NA
CASSPGQGSNQPQHF
TGTGCCAGCAGTCCGGGACAGGGGAGCAATCAGCCCCAGCATTTT
>TRBJ1-5|TRBD1|TRBV19|NA
CASRGQGNQPQHF
TGTGCTAGTAGGGGACAGGGGAATCAGCCCCAGCATTTT
>TRBJ1-6|NA|TRBV9|NA
CASSGVLGGYSPLHF
TGTGCCAGCAGCGGGGTGTTGGGGGGGTACTCACCCCTCCACTTT
>TRBJ1-5|NA|TRBV19|NA
CASSGQRRNQPQHF
TGTGCCAGCTCCGGACAGAGGCGCAATCAGCCCCAGCATTTT
>TRBJ2-7|NA|TRBV6-1|NA
CASEPGNPLYEQYF
TGTGCCTCCGAACCAGGAAACCCTCTCTACGAGCAGTACTTC
>TRBJ1-2|NA|TRBV6-4|NA
CASSGKDSGSYGYTF
TGTGCCAGCAGTGGGAAAGACAGTGGCTCCTATGGCTACACCTTC
>TRBJ1-1|NA|TRBV28|NA
CASRLTLNTEAFF
TGTGCCAGCAGGTTAACACTGAACACTGAAGCTTTCTTT
>TRBJ1-1|NA|TRBV28|NA
CASFLVGVGNTEAFF
TGTGCCAGCTTCTTGGTCGGGGTAGGGAACACTGAAGCTTTCTTT
>TRBJ2-1|NA|TRBV19|NA
CASSLQLGEQFF
TGTGCCAGTAGTCTACAGTTGGGTGAGCAGTTCTTC
>TRBJ2-3|TRBD2|TRBV11-3|NA
CASSSPVWGRAGTGTDTQYF
TGTGCCAGCAGTTCCCCGGTGTGGGGGAGGGCCGGCACAGGCACAGATACGCAGTATTTT
>TRBJ1-2|TRBD1|TRBV5-4|NA
CASSRGQGVNYGYTF
TGTGCCAGCAGTAGGGGACAGGGGGTTAACTATGGCTACACCTTC
>TRBJ1-1|TRBD1|TRBV6-1|NA
CASSDGDRGRGTEAFF
TGTGCCAGCAGTGACGGGGACAGGGGAAGGGGCACTGAAGCTTTCTTT
>TRBJ1-2|NA|TRBV7-6|NA
CASSLVFRKRPYGYTF
TGTGCCAGCAGCTTAGTTTTCAGGAAGCGGCCCTATGGCTACACCTTC
>TRBJ1-6|NA|TRBV5-4|once
CASSFWGGNSPLHF
TGTGCCAGCAGCTTCTGGGGAGGTAATTCACCCCTCCACTTT
>TRBJ1-6|NA|TRBV7-2|NA
CASSLGGRPLNSPLHF
TGTGCCAGCAGCTTAGGCGGCCGACCTCTTAATTCACCCCTCCACTTT
>TRBJ2-3|TRBD2|TRBV6-6|NA
CASFRGGDTDTQYF
TGTGCCAGCTTTCGCGGGGGGGACACAGATACGCAGTATTTT
>TRBJ2-3|TRBD1|TRBV5-4|NA
CASSFGQGATTDTQYF
TGTGCCAGCAGCTTCGGGCAGGGGGCGACAACAGATACGCAGTATTTT
>TRBJ2-7|TRBD1|TRBV6-5|NA
CASFKAGTGTYEQYF
TGTGCCAGCTTTAAGGCCGGGACAGGGACCTACGAGCAGTACTTC
>TRBJ2-6|TRBD2|TRBV5-5|NA
CASSLASGDSGANVLTF
TGTGCCAGCAGCTTGGCTAGCGGGGACTCTGGGGCCAACGTCCTGACTTTC
>TRBJ1-1|TRBD1|TRBV29-1|NA
CSVEQGGAAEAFF
TGCAGCGTTGAACAGGGGGGAGCGGCTGAAGCTTTCTTT
>TRBJ2-2|NA|TRBV21-1|NA
CASSKALFRARGGFGELFF
TGTGCCAGCAGCAAAGCGCTTTTTCGGGCGCGGGGGGGCTTCGGGGAGCTGTTTTTT
>TRBJ1-2|TRBD1|TRBV7-9|few
CASSHGGTGYGYTF
TGTGCCAGCAGTCATGGGGGGACAGGGTATGGCTACACCTTC
>TRBJ2-2|NA|TRBV5-4|NA
CASSPGAPLGDRELFF
TGTGCCAGCAGCCCGGGAGCGCCCCTTGGAGACAGGGAGCTGTTTTTT
>TRBJ1-6|NA|TRBV14|NA
CASSRDSHSPLHF
TGTGCCAGCAGCAGAGACAGTCATTCACCCCTCCACTTT
>TRBJ2-1|TRBD2|TRBV6-4|NA
CASSEGLAGGSDEQFF
TGTGCCAGCAGTGAGGGACTAGCGGGGGGGAGCGATGAGCAGTTCTTC
>TRBJ2-5|NA|TRBV5-4|NA
CASSSRGPQETQYF
TGTGCCAGCAGCTCGCGGGGGCCCCAAGAGACCCAGTACTTC
>TRBJ2-3|NA|TRBV15|NA
CATSRVGLSTDTQYF
TGTGCCACCAGCAGAGTTGGGCTGAGCACAGATACGCAGTATTTT
>TRBJ1-2|TRBD1|TRBV6-5|NA
CASSYQTGGGYGYTF
TGTGCCAGCAGTTACCAGACAGGGGGCGGCTATGGCTACACCTTC
>TRBJ2-5|NA|TRBV11-3|NA
CASSLVLLAGETQYF
TGTGCCAGCAGCTTAGTACTACTGGCGGGAGAGACCCAGTACTTC
>TRBJ1-6|TRBD1|TRBV6-1|NA
CASSVPGQGGTPLHF
TGTGCCAGCAGTGTCCCGGGACAGGGGGGTACACCCCTCCACTTT
>TRBJ2-3|NA|TRBV7-9|NA
CASSLAGTVDTQYF
TGTGCCAGCAGCTTAGCGGGCACCGTAGATACGCAGTATTTT
>TRBJ2-7|NA|TRBV5-1|NA
CASSPGGPGVGYEQYF
TGCGCCAGCAGTCCAGGCGGTCCAGGGGTTGGCTACGAGCAGTACTTC
>TRBJ2-2|NA|TRBV5-1|once
CASNAGTNTGELFF
TGCGCCAGCAACGCGGGGACGAACACCGGGGAGCTGTTTTTT
>TRBJ1-1|TRBD1|TRBV5-4|NA
CASSRGDRGEAFF
TGTGCCAGCAGCCGGGGGGACAGGGGTGAAGCTTTCTTT
>TRBJ1-5|NA|TRBV5-1|few
CASSLVPGSQPQHF
TGCGCCAGCAGCTTGGTTCCAGGTTCTCAGCCCCAGCATTTT